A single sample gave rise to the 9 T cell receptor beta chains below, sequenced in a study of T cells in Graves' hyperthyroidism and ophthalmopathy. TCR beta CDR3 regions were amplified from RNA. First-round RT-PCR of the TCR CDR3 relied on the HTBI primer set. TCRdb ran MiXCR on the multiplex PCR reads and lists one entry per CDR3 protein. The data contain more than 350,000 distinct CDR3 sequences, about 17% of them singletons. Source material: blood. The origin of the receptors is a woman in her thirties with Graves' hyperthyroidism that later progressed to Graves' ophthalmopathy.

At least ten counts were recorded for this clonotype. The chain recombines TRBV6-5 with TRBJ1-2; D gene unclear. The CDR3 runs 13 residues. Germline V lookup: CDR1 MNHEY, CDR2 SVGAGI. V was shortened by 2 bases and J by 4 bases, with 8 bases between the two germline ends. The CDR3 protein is CASSYQVGYGYTF. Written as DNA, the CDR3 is TGTGCCAGCAGTTACCAGGTCGGCTATGGCTACACCTTC.

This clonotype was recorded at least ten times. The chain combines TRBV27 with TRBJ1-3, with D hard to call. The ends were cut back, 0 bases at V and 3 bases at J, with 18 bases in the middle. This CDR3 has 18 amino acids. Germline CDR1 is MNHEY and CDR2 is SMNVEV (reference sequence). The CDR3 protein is CASSLSDPQVPGGNTIYF. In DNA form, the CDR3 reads TGTGCCAGCAGTTTATCGGACCCGCAGGTACCCGGTGGAAACACCATATATTTT.

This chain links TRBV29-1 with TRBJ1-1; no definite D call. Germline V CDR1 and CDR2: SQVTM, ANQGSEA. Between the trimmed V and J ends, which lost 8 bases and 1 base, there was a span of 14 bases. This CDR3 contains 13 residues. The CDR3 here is CSSWTPANTEAFF. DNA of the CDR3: TGCAGCTCCTGGACTCCTGCGAACACTGAAGCTTTCTTT.

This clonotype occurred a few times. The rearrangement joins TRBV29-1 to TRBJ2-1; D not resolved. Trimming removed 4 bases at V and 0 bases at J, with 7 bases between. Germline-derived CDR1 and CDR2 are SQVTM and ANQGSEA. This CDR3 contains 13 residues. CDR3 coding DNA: TGCAGCGTTGGGGTTTTCTCCTACAATGAGCAGTTCTTC. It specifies CSVGVFSYNEQFF.

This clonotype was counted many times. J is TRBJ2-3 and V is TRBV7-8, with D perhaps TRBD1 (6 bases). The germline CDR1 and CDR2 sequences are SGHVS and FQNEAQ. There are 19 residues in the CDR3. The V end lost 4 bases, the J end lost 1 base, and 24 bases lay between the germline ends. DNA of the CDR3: TGTGCCAGCAGCTCGCCCAGGTCACGGTTTGCAGGGGGCACAGATACGCAGTATTTT. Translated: CASSSPRSRFAGGTDTQYF.

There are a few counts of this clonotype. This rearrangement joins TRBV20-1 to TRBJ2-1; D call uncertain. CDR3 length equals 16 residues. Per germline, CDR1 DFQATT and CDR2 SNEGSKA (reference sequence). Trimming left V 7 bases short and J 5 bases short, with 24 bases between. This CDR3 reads CSENRINSPLHNEQFF. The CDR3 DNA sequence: TGCAGTGAGAATCGGATAAACTCACCCCTCCACAATGAGCAGTTCTTC.

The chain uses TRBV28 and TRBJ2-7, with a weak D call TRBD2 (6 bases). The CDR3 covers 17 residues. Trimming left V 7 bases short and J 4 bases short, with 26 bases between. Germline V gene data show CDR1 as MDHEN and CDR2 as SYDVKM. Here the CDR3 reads CASTQYPSGGERYEQYF. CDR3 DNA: TGTGCCAGCACCCAGTACCCCTCCGGAGGGGAAAGATACGAGCAGTACTTC. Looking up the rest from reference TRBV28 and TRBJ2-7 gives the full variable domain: DVKVTQSSRYLVKRTGEKVFLECVQDMDHENMFWYRQDPGLGLRLIYFSYDVKMKEKGDIPEGYSVSREKKERFSLILESASTNQTSMYLCASTQYPSGGERYEQYFGPGTRLTVT.

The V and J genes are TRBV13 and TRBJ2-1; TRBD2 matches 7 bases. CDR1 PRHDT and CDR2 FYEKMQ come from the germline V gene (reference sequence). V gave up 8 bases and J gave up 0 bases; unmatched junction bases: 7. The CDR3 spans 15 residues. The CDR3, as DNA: TGTGCCAGCCGCACCCGGGGGGTCTCCTACAATGAGCAGTTCTTC. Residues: CASRTRGVSYNEQFF.

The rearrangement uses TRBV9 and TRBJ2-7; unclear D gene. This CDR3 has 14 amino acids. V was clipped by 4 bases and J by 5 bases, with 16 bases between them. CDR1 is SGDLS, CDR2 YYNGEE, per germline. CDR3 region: CASSIRNTYHEQYF. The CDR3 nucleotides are TGTGCCAGCAGCATACGGAACACTTATCACGAGCAGTACTTC.